What follows are 6 T cell receptor beta chains derived from one specimen sequenced in a study of hypomethylating agent response in myelodysplastic syndrome. Method: immunoSEQ multiplex PCR; TCRdb's copy keeps in-frame clones and lacks some. The sample holds about 5,400 clones; 88% are singletons and the top ten take approximately 10%. The material sequenced was bone marrow, taken before or after starting hypomethylating agent treatment for myelodysplastic syndrome (not recorded which). The receptors were sampled from a human donor with myelodysplastic syndrome.

V usage is TRBV29-1 and J usage is TRBJ1-3; 7 nucleotides agree with TRBD1. There are 14 residues in the CDR3. The germline CDR1 and CDR2 sequences are SQVTM and ANQGSEA. Trimming at V came to 7 bases and at J to 7 bases, leaving 13 bases not matched to a gene. The CDR3 loop reads CSAASGTVENTIYF. The CDR3 bases are TGCAGCGCGGCCTCCGGGACAGTGGAGAACACCATATATTTT.

The chain is built from TRBV7-2 and TRBJ2-3, with D possibly matching TRBD1 (7 bases). CDR1 is SGHTA, CDR2 FQGNSA, per germline. This CDR3 has 16 amino acids. The V gene lost 5 bases and the J gene lost 4 bases, with 19 bases spanning the gap. In DNA, the CDR3 is TGTGCCAGCAGCCCACAGGTTGGAGGGGGCGCAGATACGCAGTATTTT. Protein sequence: CASSPQVGGGADTQYF. Looking up the rest from reference TRBV7-2 and TRBJ2-3 gives the full variable domain: GAGVSQSPSNKVTEKGKDVELRCDPISGHTALYWYRQSLGQGLEFLIYFQGNSAPDKSGLPSDRFSAERTGGSVSTLTIQRTQQEDSAVYLCASSPQVGGGADTQYFGPGTRLTVL.

This clone has only one observation. The CDR3 protein is CASSVEPPRGAPYEQYV. CDR3 coding DNA: TGTGCCAGCAGCGTAGAGCCGCCAAGGGGCGCCCCCTACGAGCAGTACGTC. The chain uses TRBV9 and TRBJ2-7; maybe TRBD1 (5 bases). This CDR3 spans 17 amino acids. Trimming removed 0 bases at V and 2 bases at J, with 18 bases between. Germline V gives CDR1 SGDLS, CDR2 YYNGEE.

This clone was seen once. The J gene is TRBJ2-7, the V gene TRBV6-1, with D possibly TRBD1 on 6 matching bases. Germline loops: CDR1 MNHNS, CDR2 SASEGT. This CDR3 has 15 residues. Trimming removed 1 base from V and 4 bases from J, with 14 bases in between. The CDR3 loop reads CASSEGPGELYEQYF. CDR3 in DNA: TGTGCCAGCAGTGAAGGCCCAGGGGAGTTGTACGAGCAGTACTTC.

The V and J genes are TRBV5-1 and TRBJ2-3, with TRBD1 matching over 10 bases. This CDR3 is built from 16 residues. Germline CDR1 reads SGHRS; CDR2 reads YFSETQ. V shed 0 bases and J 4 bases; nucleotides not matched to a gene: 5. The CDR3 DNA is TGCGCCAGCAGCTTGGGGACAGGGGGAGGCCCAGATACGCAGTATTTT. This encodes CASSLGTGGGPDTQYF.

The count of this clone is one. The chain recombines TRBV9 with TRBJ2-2, with a tentative D call TRBD1 (6 bases). Trimming removed 3 bases at V and 6 bases at J, with 9 bases between. Germline CDR1 and CDR2: SGDLS and YYNGEE. The CDR3 contains 13 residues. The CDR3: CASSEQGAGELFF. The CDR3 nucleotides read TGTGCCAGCAGCGAACAGGGCGCCGGGGAGCTGTTTTTT.